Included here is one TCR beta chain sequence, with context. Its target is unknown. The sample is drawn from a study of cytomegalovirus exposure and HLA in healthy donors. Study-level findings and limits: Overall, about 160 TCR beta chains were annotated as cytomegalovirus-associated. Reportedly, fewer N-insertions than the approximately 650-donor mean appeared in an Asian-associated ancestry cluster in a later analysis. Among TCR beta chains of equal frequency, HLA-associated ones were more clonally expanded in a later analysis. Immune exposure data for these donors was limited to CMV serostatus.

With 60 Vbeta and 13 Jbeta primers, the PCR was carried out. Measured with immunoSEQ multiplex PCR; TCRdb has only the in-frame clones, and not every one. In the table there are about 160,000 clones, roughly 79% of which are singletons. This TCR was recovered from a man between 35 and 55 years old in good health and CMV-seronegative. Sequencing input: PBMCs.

In nucleotides, the CDR3 is TGTGCCAGCAGTTTAGTAGCGGCCACAGATACGCAGTATTTT. Residues: CASSLVAATDTQYF. V usage is TRBV27 and J usage is TRBJ2-3, with D maybe TRBD2 (6 bases). Per germline, CDR1 MNHEY and CDR2 SMNVEV (reference sequence). V shed 2 bases and J shed 2 bases, with 8 bases lying between them. This CDR3 contains 14 residues.